The 25 T cell receptor beta chains in this list originate from one sample, sequenced in a study of blood T cell repertoires in COVID-19. TCRdb's table, derived via immunoSEQ multiplex PCR, lists solely in-frame clones and lacks some. The sample consists of more than 120,000 clones, around 87% of them appearing once. The source material was peripheral blood. The source of these receptors is a man between 45 and 60 years old who had recovered from COVID-19.

In the case of this clone: A read error may explain this, as a much larger clone is one base away. The V and J genes are TRBV6-5 and TRBJ2-6, with TRBD1 as a possible D gene (5 bases). CDR1 is MNHEY, CDR2 SVGAGI, per germline. This CDR3 comprises 15 residues. Deletions cut 2 bases from V and 0 bases from J, with 5 bases between. The CDR3 reads CASSYDSSGANVLTF. The CDR3 DNA sequence: TGTGCCAGCAGTTACGACAGCTCTGGGGCCAACGTCCTGACTTTC.

The genes are TRBV6-4 and TRBJ2-2; D might be TRBD1 (6 bases). Germline V lookup: CDR1 MRHNA, CDR2 SNTAGT. V was cut by 5 bases and J by 7 bases, with 11 bases left in between. The CDR3 extends over 13 amino acids. The CDR3 loop is CASSPDSSGELFF. As DNA, the CDR3 is TGTGCCAGCAGTCCGGACAGTAGCGGGGAGCTGTTTTTT.

The rearrangement links TRBV7-2 to TRBJ1-2; unclear D gene. Germline-derived CDR1 and CDR2 are SGHTA and FQGNSA. Trimming removed 5 bases at V and 2 bases at J, with 21 bases between. The CDR3 loop spans 17 amino acids. Here the CDR3 reads CASSQAPSASVNYGYTF. Written as DNA, the CDR3 is TGTGCCAGCAGCCAAGCGCCGTCGGCGTCGGTGAACTATGGCTACACCTTC.

V is TRBV2 and J is TRBJ1-4; 8 bases agree with TRBD1. V dropped 6 bases and J dropped 0; count of bases not matched to a gene: 0. From germline, CDR1 is SNHLY and CDR2 FYNNEI. This CDR3 has 14 residues. CDR3 DNA sequence: TGTGCCAGCAGGGGACAGGCAACTAATGAAAAACTGTTTTTT. Its protein product is CASRGQATNEKLFF.

The rearrangement uses TRBV20-1 and TRBJ2-1, with D unresolved. This CDR3 has 11 amino acids. The germline gives CDR1 DFQATT, CDR2 SNEGSKA (reference sequence). Trimming left V 3 bases short and J 8 bases short, with 8 bases between. CDR3 loop: CSASQVYEQFF. DNA for the CDR3: TGCAGTGCTAGCCAGGTCTATGAGCAGTTCTTC.

V is TRBV6-4 and J is TRBJ1-5, with 8 bases matching TRBD1. Germline V CDR1 and CDR2: MRHNA, SNTAGT. J lost 0 bases, V lost 2 bases, and 12 bases had no gene match. CDR3 length equals 19 residues. CDR3 in amino acids: CASSDRDRGPLGSNQPQHF. The DNA of the CDR3 is TGTGCCAGCAGTGACCGAGACAGGGGCCCCCTCGGTAGCAATCAGCCCCAGCATTTT.

The chain is built from TRBV19 and TRBJ1-3; TRBD1 agrees at 10 bases. The CDR3 sequence is 14 residues long. CDR1 and CDR2 (germline): LNHDA, SQIVND (reference sequence). J lost 8 bases, V lost 5 bases, and 6 bases had no gene match. The DNA for the CDR3 is TGTGCCAGTAGTCGACAGGGGGCTGTGGACACCATATATTTT. This encodes CASSRQGAVDTIYF.

The chain has TRBV27 and TRBJ2-7; D is perhaps TRBD1 (6 bases). The CDR3 covers 14 residues. V was clipped by 3 bases and J by 1 base, with 10 bases between them. Germline CDR1 MNHEY, CDR2 SMNVEV (reference sequence). The CDR3 DNA reads as TGTGCCAGCAGTTTTACAGGGTTGTCCTACGAGCAGTACTTC. This gives the protein CASSFTGLSYEQYF.

This chain links TRBV6-5 with TRBJ2-7; D ambiguous. V lost 6 bases and J 6 bases, leaving 15 bases between the germline ends. The CDR3 length is 13 residues. The germline V gene has CDR1 MNHEY and CDR2 SVGAGI. CDR3 in DNA: TGTGCCAGCAGCCCCTCGAGTGTACCCGAGCAGTACTTC. Translating gives CASSPSSVPEQYF.

The chain combines TRBV18 with TRBJ2-3, with 9 positions matching TRBD1. Trimming took 3 bases from V and 0 from J; bases not matched to a gene: 4. CDR3 size: 16 residues. Germline V gives CDR1 KGHSH, CDR2 LQKENI. In nucleotides, the CDR3 is TGTGCCAGCTCACCGATCGGACAGGGGAGCACAGATACGCAGTATTTT. Translation gives CASSPIGQGSTDTQYF.

The chain recombines TRBV2 with TRBJ2-5, with 9 bases matching TRBD1. This CDR3 spans 17 amino acids. Germline V gene lookup returns CDR1 SNHLY and CDR2 FYNNEI. V dropped 3 bases and J dropped 6; count of bases not matched to a gene: 14. CDR3 protein: CASSEFPPGQGAKTQYF. The CDR3 region has the DNA TGTGCCAGCAGTGAGTTTCCCCCGGGACAGGGTGCCAAGACCCAGTACTTC. The whole variable domain, filled in from reference TRBV2 and TRBJ2-5, reads EPEVTQTPSHQVTQMGQEVILRCVPISNHLYFYWYRQILGQKVEFLVSFYNNEISEKSEIFDDQFSVERPDGSNFTLKIRSTKLEDSAMYFCASSEFPPGQGAKTQYFGPGTRLLVL.

The CDR3 here is CASSPGAGELFF. In DNA form, the CDR3 reads TGTGCCAGCTCACCAGGAGCCGGGGAGCTGTTTTTT. V and J are TRBV18 and TRBJ2-2; D is unclear. The CDR3 sequence is 12 residues long. Per germline, CDR1 KGHSH and CDR2 LQKENI. Trimming left V 2 bases short and J 6 bases short, with 4 bases between.

This sequence joins TRBV19 and TRBJ1-6, with D perhaps TRBD1 (6 bases). V was clipped by 5 bases and J by 8 bases, with 10 bases between them. CDR3 length equals 13 residues. Germline V gives CDR1 LNHDA, CDR2 SQIVND (reference sequence). In nucleotides, the CDR3 is TGTGCCAGTAGTGAGCACAGGGATTCACCCCTCCACTTT. Its translation is CASSEHRDSPLHF.

This rearrangement joins TRBV4-3 to TRBJ2-5; TRBD2 aligns across 12 bases. This CDR3 is built from 16 residues. Trimming at V came to 3 bases and at J to 4 bases, leaving 6 bases not matched to a gene. Germline V gene sequence: CDR1 LGHNA, CDR2 YSLEER. CDR3 sequence reads: CASSHAATSGGETQYF. CDR3 DNA sequence: TGCGCCAGCAGCCACGCCGCGACTAGCGGGGGAGAGACCCAGTACTTC.

CDR3 protein: CAWIMDRDYNEQFF. CDR3 sequence (DNA): TGTGCCTGGATCATGGACAGGGACTACAATGAGCAGTTCTTC. The V gene is TRBV30, the J gene TRBJ2-1; 8 positions agree with TRBD1. The CDR3 runs to 14 residues. Trimming cost V 4 bases and J 3 bases; bases outside gene matches: 5. Germline CDR1 and CDR2: GTSNPN and SVGIG (reference sequence).

The chain recombines TRBV27 with TRBJ2-5; 12 bases line up with TRBD2. This CDR3 is built from 18 residues. V lost 9 bases, J lost 5 bases, and 19 bases stayed unmatched. Per the germline V gene, CDR1 is MNHEY and CDR2 is SMNVEV (reference sequence). CDR3 protein: CASAYSSTSGGIGETQYF. Written as DNA, the CDR3 is TGTGCCAGTGCTTACTCCTCGACTAGCGGGGGAATCGGGGAGACCCAGTACTTC.

The chain is built from TRBV5-1 and TRBJ2-5; TRBD2 matches 8 bases. CDR3 length: 15 residues. Looked up from germline, CDR1 is SGHRS and CDR2 is YFSETQ. The ends lost 0 bases at V and 5 bases at J; junction bases unmatched: 6. The chain's CDR3 is CASSLAGIAGETQYF. The CDR3 DNA reads TGCGCCAGCAGCTTGGCCGGGATAGCGGGGGAGACCCAGTACTTC.

This chain joins TRBV2 and TRBJ2-3, with D unclear. V shed 7 bases and J shed 6 bases, with 8 bases lying between them. The CDR3 totals 11 residues. Germline V lookup: CDR1 SNHLY, CDR2 FYNNEI. CDR3 bases: TGTGCCAGCAAGTTAGCCGATACGCAGTATTTT. Its protein is CASKLADTQYF.

The chain links TRBV7-9 to TRBJ2-1; 8 bases fit TRBD1. The CDR3 extends over 15 amino acids. Looked up from germline, CDR1 is SEHNR and CDR2 is FQNEAQ (reference sequence). The ends lost 6 bases at V and 2 bases at J; junction bases unmatched: 6. The chain's CDR3 is CASSPGTGTYNEQFF. CDR3 nucleotides: TGTGCCAGCAGTCCCGGGACAGGTACCTACAATGAGCAGTTCTTC.

The genes are TRBV10-1 and TRBJ2-5; a possible D gene is TRBD1 (6 bases). The germline V and J ends were trimmed by 0 bases and 5 bases, with 16 bases remaining between them. The CDR3 loop spans 16 amino acids. Per the germline V gene, CDR1 is WNHNN and CDR2 is SYGVQD (reference sequence). CDR3 sequence (DNA): TGCGCCAGCAGTGAGTCGTTTGGGGGCCCCGGGGAGACCCAGTACTTC. Translation gives CASSESFGGPGETQYF.

The genes are TRBV18 and TRBJ1-2; 7 bases align to TRBD1. Losses at the gene ends were 2 bases for V and 0 bases for J; bases not matched to a gene: 3. Germline V gene sequence: CDR1 KGHSH, CDR2 LQKENI. This CDR3 contains 15 residues. CDR3 sequence: CASSPAGQPNYGYTF. In nucleotides, the CDR3 is TGTGCCAGCTCACCAGCGGGACAGCCTAACTATGGCTACACCTTC.

The J gene is TRBJ2-5, the V gene TRBV5-6; possibly TRBD1 for D (6 bases). V gave up 4 bases and J gave up 4 bases, with 14 bases separating them. The CDR3 sequence is 14 residues long. Germline V gives CDR1 SGHDT, CDR2 YYEEEE. CDR3 coding DNA: TGTGCCAGCAGCCTTGAGGGGGTCCCAGAGACCCAGTACTTC. Protein sequence: CASSLEGVPETQYF.

This rearrangement joins TRBV18 to TRBJ1-6; maybe TRBD1 (5 bases). The V end was cut by 6 bases, the J end by 8 bases, with 11 bases between. The CDR3 runs to 13 residues. The V gene's germline CDR1 is KGHSH and CDR2 LQKENI. DNA for the CDR3: TGTGCCAGCTCCAATAGCAGGGATTCACCCCTCCACTTT. It specifies CASSNSRDSPLHF.

This clone was seen only a few times. The chain links TRBV2 to TRBJ2-7, with 10 nucleotides matching TRBD2. The CDR3 contains 15 residues. Germline lookup yields CDR1 SNHLY and CDR2 FYNNEI. Losses at the gene ends were 3 bases for V and 0 bases for J; bases not matched to a gene: 2. The CDR3, as DNA: TGTGCCAGCAGTGACCTAGCGGGGGTCTCCTACGAGCAGTACTTC. Translation gives CASSDLAGVSYEQYF.

The chain is built from TRBV10-3 and TRBJ1-4; the match to TRBD1 covers 10 bases. With 5 bases clipped from V and 7 bases from J, the junction kept 4 bases outside the gene matches. CDR1 is ENHRY, CDR2 SYGVKD, per germline. The CDR3 has 14 amino acids. The CDR3 spells CAISIGTGAEKLFF. CDR3 coding DNA: TGTGCCATCAGTATAGGGACAGGGGCTGAAAAACTGTTTTTT.